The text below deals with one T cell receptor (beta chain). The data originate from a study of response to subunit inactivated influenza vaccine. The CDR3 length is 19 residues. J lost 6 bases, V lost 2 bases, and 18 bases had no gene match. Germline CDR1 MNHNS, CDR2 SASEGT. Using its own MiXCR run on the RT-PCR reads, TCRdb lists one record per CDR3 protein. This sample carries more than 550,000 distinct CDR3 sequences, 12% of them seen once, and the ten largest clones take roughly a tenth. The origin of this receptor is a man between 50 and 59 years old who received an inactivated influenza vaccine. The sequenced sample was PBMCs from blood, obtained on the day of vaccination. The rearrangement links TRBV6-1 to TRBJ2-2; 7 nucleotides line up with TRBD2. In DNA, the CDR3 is TGTGCCAGCAGTGAACAACCGCATGTAAGGGGAGGGGTCTCCGGGGAGCTGTTTTTT. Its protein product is CASSEQPHVRGGVSGELFF.